The rows below give T cell receptor beta chains drawn from one sample of a study of CD8+CD57+ T cells in acquired aplastic anemia. One entry per CDR3 protein results from TCRdb running MiXCR on the reads. The profile covers approximately 300,000 distinct CDR3 sequences, with 56% appearing a single time and around 1.2% taken by the ten largest. Source material: sorted CD4+, CD8+, or CD8+CD57+ T cells (not recorded which) from PBMCs. All receptors derive from a human donor with aplastic anemia. CDR3s include the opening cysteine and the closing phenylalanine or tryptophan. D genes are given only for firm matches. Clone size is stated in some rows and not others, as once, few, many or a class when expanded.

.	.	TRBV27	TRBJ2-7	CASSDTGRGLTYEQYF	TGTGCCAGCAGTGATACAGGGCGCGGACTAACCTACGAGCAGTACTTC
.	TRBD1	TRBV13	TRBJ1-1	CASSRRGGQGSEAFF	TGTGCCAGCAGCCGAAGGGGGGGACAGGGGAGTGAAGCTTTCTTT
.	.	TRBV29-1	TRBJ2-5	CSVELGGLAETQYF	TGCAGCGTTGAATTGGGGGGCTTAGCGGAGACCCAGTACTTC
.	TRBD1	TRBV5-1	TRBJ2-5	CASGTEGASSQYF	TGCGCCTCCGGGACCGAGGGGGCGTCGTCCCAGTACTTC
many	TRBD2	TRBV6-1	TRBJ2-7	CASSDRAGGDEQYF	TGTGCCAGCAGTGATCGGGCGGGGGGGGACGAGCAGTACTTC
few	TRBD2	TRBV18	TRBJ2-2	CASSRYSGLNTGELFF	TGTGCCAGCTCACGATATAGCGGGCTGAACACCGGGGAGCTGTTTTTT
.	.	TRBV6-9	TRBJ2-1	CASSYSGAGNEQFF	TGTGCCAGCAGCTATTCCGGGGCAGGCAATGAGCAGTTCTTC
few	TRBD2	TRBV7-2	TRBJ2-1	CASSKRWSGSGSYNEQFF	TGTGCCAGCAGCAAACGGTGGAGCGGGAGTGGGTCCTACAATGAGCAGTTCTTC
.	.	TRBV7-9	TRBJ1-2	CASTPRQHQNYGYTF	TGTGCCAGCACCCCCAGACAGCACCAAAACTATGGCTACACCTTC
few	TRBD2	TRBV20-1	TRBJ2-5	CSAKGSGRETQYF	TGCAGTGCGAAGGGTAGCGGGAGAGAGACCCAGTACTTC
.	TRBD2	TRBV24-1	TRBJ2-2	CATSDFVLAGSTGELFF	TGTGCCACCAGTGATTTTGTATTAGCGGGAAGCACCGGGGAGCTGTTTTTT
.	.	TRBV7-9	TRBJ2-3	CASSPQGGIERGQYF	TGTGCCAGCAGCCCTCAGGGAGGAATAGAACGTGGGCAGTATTTT
.	.	TRBV20-1	TRBJ1-6	CSASGSSYNSPLHF	TGCAGTGCTAGCGGGAGCTCCTATAATTCACCCCTCCACTTT
.	.	TRBV9	TRBJ2-7	CASSFGGGENGQYF	TGTGCCAGCAGCTTCGGAGGGGGCGAGAACGGGCAGTACTTC
.	.	TRBV19	TRBJ2-7	CASSIGPTYEQYF	TGTGCCAGTAGTATAGGGCCGACTTACGAGCAGTACTTC
.	.	TRBV9	TRBJ1-3	CASSVGRALGNTIYF	TGTGCCAGCAGCGTAGGACGGGCGTTGGGAAACACCATATATTTT
once	.	TRBV7-6	TRBJ2-3	CASSFSGGTDTQYF	TGTGCCAGCAGCTTTTCTGGGGGCACAGATACGCAGTATTTT
.	.	TRBV7-9	TRBJ2-5	CASILAKGGRETQYF	TGTGCCAGCATCTTAGCTAAGGGGGGGAGGGAGACCCAGTACTTC
few	.	TRBV2	TRBJ1-4	CASRVDMPEKLFF	TGTGCCAGCAGGGTGGACATGCCCGAAAAACTGTTTTTT
once	.	TRBV10-1	TRBJ2-1	CASSNSNEQFF	TGCGCCAGCAGTAACAGTAATGAGCAGTTCTTC
many	.	TRBV28	TRBJ2-7	CASRSNRLLSYEQYF	TGTGCCAGCAGATCAAACAGGCTCCTCTCCTACGAGCAGTACTTC
.	TRBD1	TRBV7-9	TRBJ1-4	CASSLTDRSSEKLFF	TGTGCCAGCAGCTTGACGGACAGGTCTAGTGAAAAACTGTTTTTT
.	.	TRBV20-1	TRBJ1-2	CSASEGSGVGYTF	TGCAGTGCTAGTGAGGGATCGGGAGTTGGCTACACCTTC
.	.	TRBV15	TRBJ1-4	CATSILQVANEKLFF	TGTGCCACCAGCATCCTACAGGTGGCTAATGAAAAACTGTTTTTT
.	TRBD1	TRBV19	TRBJ1-5	CASSIPTGETRSNQPQHF	TGTGCCAGTAGTATACCAACAGGGGAAACACGTAGCAATCAGCCCCAGCACTTT
.	TRBD1	TRBV7-2	TRBJ1-2	CASSLDRGDPYGYTF	TGTGCCAGCAGCTTAGACAGGGGCGACCCTTATGGCTACACCTTC
.	.	TRBV11-1	TRBJ2-3	CASSYPSLADTQYF	TGTGCCAGCAGCTACCCCTCTTTGGCAGATACGCAGTATTTT
.	.	TRBV4-3	TRBJ1-1	CASSQGPWAEAFF	TGCGCCAGCAGCCAAGGGCCTTGGGCTGAAGCTTTCTTT
.	.	TRBV7-9	TRBJ2-7	CASSSGAWRIYEQYF	TGTGCCAGCAGCTCCGGAGCGTGGAGGATCTACGAGCAGTACTTC
many	.	TRBV7-9	TRBJ1-1	CASSSTQGRGENTEAFF	TGTGCCAGCAGCTCCACGCAGGGCCGAGGGGAGAACACTGAAGCTTTCTTT
.	.	TRBV24-1	TRBJ1-5	CATSDLDSNQPQHF	TGTGCCACCAGTGATTTGGACAGCAATCAGCCCCAGCATTTT
.	TRBD1	TRBV20-1	TRBJ2-7	CSARDTGTGYYEQYF	TGCAGTGCTAGAGATACCGGGACAGGATACTACGAGCAGTACTTC
few	TRBD1	TRBV12-3/TRBV12-4	TRBJ2-3	CASRNRDRVTDTQYF	TGTGCCAGCAGAAACCGGGACAGGGTCACAGATACGCAGTATTTT
.	TRBD2	TRBV20-1	TRBJ2-7	CSARDGEGPYEQYF	TGCAGTGCTAGAGATGGGGAGGGCCCGTACGAGCAGTACTTC
.	.	TRBV7-9	TRBJ1-1	CASSLGLPGYATEAFF	TGTGCCAGCAGCTTAGGTTTGCCAGGGTACGCGACTGAAGCTTTCTTT
many	.	TRBV5-1	TRBJ1-6	CASSLAGTNYNSPLHF	TGCGCCAGCAGCTTGGCTGGGACAAACTATAATTCACCCCTCCACTTT
once	.	TRBV9	TRBJ2-1	CASSVEGSDWHEQFF	TGTGCCAGCAGCGTAGAGGGCTCGGATTGGCATGAGCAGTTCTTC
.	TRBD1	TRBV20-1	TRBJ2-1	CSARSLGQETNEQFF	TGCAGTGCTAGATCCCTTGGACAGGAGACAAATGAGCAGTTCTTC
.	TRBD2	TRBV7-7	TRBJ2-7	CASSLGLAGEQYF	TGTGCCAGCAGCTTAGGACTAGCGGGCGAGCAGTACTTC
.	.	TRBV3-1	TRBJ2-1	CASSPGDRYNEQFF	TGTGCCAGCAGCCCAGGGGACCGCTACAATGAGCAGTTCTTC
few	.	TRBV10-3	TRBJ2-1	CAISESRGGSYNEQFF	TGTGCCATCAGTGAGTCGAGGGGGGGATCCTACAATGAGCAGTTCTTC
.	.	TRBV7-6	TRBJ2-1	CASSLGATLQFF	TGTGCCAGCAGCTTAGGCGCCACGCTTCAGTTCTTC
.	TRBD1	TRBV7-9	TRBJ2-3	CASSLGQGVDTQYF	TGTGCCAGCAGCTTGGGACAGGGGGTAGATACGCAGTATTTT
.	.	TRBV5-4	TRBJ2-3	CASSLVELGTDTQYF	TGTGCCAGCAGCTTGGTAGAACTTGGCACAGATACGCAGTATTTT
once	TRBD1	TRBV7-6	TRBJ1-4	CASSLGQGREKLFF	TGTGCCAGCAGCTTAGGACAGGGTCGGGAAAAACTGTTTTTT
.	.	TRBV10-3	TRBJ2-3	CAISESGRGSTDTQYF	TGTGCCATCAGTGAGTCGGGGCGGGGAAGCACAGATACGCAGTATTTT
.	.	TRBV20-1	TRBJ1-1	CSASDGNTEAFF	TGCAGTGCTTCGGACGGCAACACTGAAGCTTTCTTT
.	TRBD1	TRBV5-1	TRBJ1-6	CASSLTTGGAGNSPLHF	TGCGCCAGCAGCTTGACTACAGGGGGCGCGGGGAATTCACCCCTCCACTTT